Listed here are 23 T cell receptor beta chains from one sample, sequenced in a study of CD8+CD57+ T cells in acquired aplastic anemia. Researchers used genomic DNA as the template to profile TCR beta VDJ and CDR3. Using its own MiXCR run on the reads, TCRdb lists one record per CDR3 protein. The sample lists hundreds of thousands of distinct CDR3 sequences, just under 70% occurring once. Sequencing was performed on sorted CD4+, CD8+, or CD8+CD57+ T cells (not recorded which) from PBMCs. These receptor sequences come from a human donor in good health, serving as a control.

This rearrangement joins TRBV29-1 to TRBJ1-1, with D perhaps TRBD1 (5 bases). Trimming removed 1 base from V and 7 bases from J, with 13 bases in between. The length of the CDR3 is 13 residues. Germline-derived CDR1 and CDR2 are SQVTM and ANQGSEA. The CDR3 bases are TGCAGCGTTGAAGTGGGCAGGGCCGATGAAGCTTTCTTT. This gives the protein CSVEVGRADEAFF.

The rearrangement links TRBV9 to TRBJ1-1; D is possibly TRBD1 (5 bases). This CDR3 has 15 amino acids. Trimming removed 4 bases from V and 9 bases from J, with 22 bases in between. Germline values: CDR1 SGDLS, CDR2 YYNGEE. DNA of the CDR3: TGTGCCAGCAGCCGACTGACTAGCGGGGGTCACCAAGCTTTCTTT. This gives the protein CASSRLTSGGHQAFF. Based on the CDR3 plus reference TRBV9 and TRBJ1-1, the full variable domain is DSGVTQTPKHLITATGQRVTLRCSPRSGDLSVYWYQQSLDQGLQFLIQYYNGEERAKGNILERFSAQQFPDLHSELNLSSLELGDSALYFCASSRLTSGGHQAFFGQGTRLTVV.

The chain couples TRBV5-1 to TRBJ1-6; D remains ambiguous. V was shortened by 4 bases and J by 9 bases, with 17 bases between the two germline ends. Germline-derived CDR1 and CDR2 are SGHRS and YFSETQ. The CDR3 length is 15 residues. The CDR3 loop is CASSLGPTKPSPLHF. The CDR3 DNA is TGCGCCAGCAGCCTCGGACCGACGAAACCTTCACCCCTCCACTTT.

This clonotype was seen at least ten times. V usage is TRBV11-2 and J usage is TRBJ2-1; tentatively, D is TRBD1 or TRBD2 (6 bases each). The germline V gene has CDR1 SGHAT and CDR2 FQNNGV. The V end was cut by 4 bases, the J end by 10 bases, with 23 bases between. The CDR3 has 16 residues. The CDR3 DNA reads TGTGCCAGCAGCTATACCGGAGGGGGAACCGGCCAAGAGCAGTTCTTC. Translated: CASSYTGGGTGQEQFF.

CDR3 loop: CAISDRRGGTNEQFF. The CDR3 nucleotides read TGTGCCATCAGTGACCGCCGGGGGGGGACCAATGAGCAGTTCTTC. This chain connects TRBV10-3 to TRBJ2-3; 8 bases line up with TRBD2. With the DNA end fitting TRBJ2-1 better, the J assignment may be wrong. The CDR3 loop spans 15 amino acids. The germline V gene encodes CDR1 ENHRY and CDR2 SYGVKD.

Comment on this clonotype: A much larger clone differs from this one at a single base, so this may be a read error. The chain combines TRBV25-1 with TRBJ2-1; TRBD1 might be the D (5 bases). The CDR3 is 17 residues long. Germline CDR1 is MGHDK and CDR2 is SYGVNS. In DNA, the CDR3 is TGCGCCAGCAGCCGAGATGGTGCCAGGGCGTATGGTAATGAGCAGTTCTTC. This sequence encodes CASSRDGARAYGNEQFF.

For this clonotype: The conserved phenylalanine or tryptophan is not found at the CDR3 terminus, so this likely reflects a read error. Because the CDR3's place on the DNA is in doubt, the DNA is left out and the CDR3 is given as listed by TCRdb. The V gene is TRBV9, the J gene TRBJ1-6; TRBD1, the table's D call, was not compared with the DNA. Germline V gene sequence: CDR1 SGDLS, CDR2 YYNGEE. The CDR3 is 14 amino acids long, termini counted. CDR3 sequence: CASSVEGRDSPFHG.

The CDR3 protein is CASTGKLNTEAFF. In DNA form, the CDR3 reads TGTGCCAGCACCGGGAAGCTGAACACTGAAGCTTTCTTT. This chain uses TRBV2 with TRBJ1-1; no reliable D call. Trimming stripped 7 bases from V and 0 bases from J, with 9 bases between. Germline V lookup: CDR1 SNHLY, CDR2 FYNNEI. This CDR3 is 13 amino acids long.

V usage is TRBV9 and J usage is TRBJ2-7, with TRBD2 identical over 7 bases. The CDR3 totals 14 residues. V was clipped by 5 bases and J by 3 bases; unmatched bases: 8. Germline CDR1 SGDLS, CDR2 YYNGEE. CDR3 residues: CASSLAGLVYEQYF. The CDR3 DNA reads TGTGCCAGCAGTTTAGCTGGACTAGTCTACGAGCAGTACTTC. Together with reference TRBV9 and TRBJ2-7, the CDR3 gives the full variable domain: DSGVTQTPKHLITATGQRVTLRCSPRSGDLSVYWYQQSLDQGLQFLIQYYNGEERAKGNILERFSAQQFPDLHSELNLSSLELGDSALYFCASSLAGLVYEQYFGPGTRLTVT.

A word on this clonotype: One end of the junction varies from germline; a read error may be responsible. This sequence joins TRBV2 and TRBJ1-6; D is perhaps TRBD1 (5 bases). The DNA end is more similar to TRBJ1-5, so the J call may be wrong. This CDR3 is built from 15 residues. From germline, CDR1 is SNHLY and CDR2 FYNNEI. This CDR3 reads CDSRYNRYSNQPQHF. Here the CDR3 DNA reads TGCGACAGCAGGTATAACAGATATAGCAATCAGCCCCAGCATTTT.

This clonotype has a single count. The chain recombines TRBV9 with TRBJ2-7, with TRBD2 matching over 7 bases. The germline V gene encodes CDR1 SGDLS and CDR2 YYNGEE. V lost 4 bases, J lost 6 bases, and 13 bases stayed unmatched. The CDR3 covers 15 residues. The CDR3 DNA reads TGTGCCAGCAGCCCTGACGGACTAGGCCCTAGCGAGCAGTACTTC. Its translation: CASSPDGLGPSEQYF.

On this clonotype itself: Since a much larger clone is just one base distant, this may be a read error. The rearrangement joins TRBV7-2 to TRBJ2-3, with a tentative D call TRBD2 (8 bases). The CDR3 is 15 amino acids. Germline V gene lookup returns CDR1 SGHTA and CDR2 FQGNSA. Trimming left V 5 bases short and J 4 bases short, with 16 bases between. CDR3 sequence: CASSPGQTSADTQYF. The CDR3, as DNA: TGTGCCAGCAGCCCGGGACAGACTAGCGCAGATACGCAGTATTTT.

This sequence joins TRBV7-2 and TRBJ2-1, with unresolved D. In germline, CDR1 is SGHTA, CDR2 FQGNSA. The CDR3 contains 13 residues. Trimming took 5 bases from V and 14 from J, leaving 19 bases between them. The CDR3 bases are TGTGCCAGCAGCCGGGCTAGGGTTCGTCAGGAGTTCTTC. Translating it yields CASSRARVRQEFF.

This clonotype was counted at least ten times. The V gene is TRBV5-5, the J gene TRBJ1-1, with TRBD1 matching 7 bases. Germline V gives CDR1 SGHKS, CDR2 YYEKEE (reference sequence). J gave up 1 base and V 2 bases, and 8 bases lay outside the gene matches. This CDR3 has 16 amino acids. The CDR3 DNA reads TGTGCCAGCAGCTTCGACAGGGTTAGTGGGAACACTGAAGCTTTCTTT. Translated: CASSFDRVSGNTEAFF.

The rearrangement joins TRBV11-1 to TRBJ2-1; TRBD2 matches 7 bases. The CDR3 runs to 15 residues. Germline assignment: CDR1 SGHAT and CDR2 FQDESV (reference sequence). V shed 5 bases and J 4 bases; nucleotides not matched to a gene: 8. The CDR3 sequence: CASSPRLAAYNEQFF. The CDR3 DNA is TGTGCCAGCAGCCCTCGGCTAGCGGCATACAATGAGCAGTTCTTC.

This CDR3 reads CSANLDRNTPLHF. For the CDR3, the DNA is TGCAGTGCAAACTTGGACCGAAATACACCCCTCCACTTT. This sequence joins TRBV20-1 and TRBJ1-6, with no clear D. CDR1 and CDR2 from the germline V gene are DFQATT and SNEGSKA (reference sequence). V was trimmed by 6 bases and J by 11 bases, leaving 17 bases between them. The CDR3 sequence is 13 residues long.

V gene TRBV14 combines with J gene TRBJ1-1, with no clear D. V was shortened by 4 bases and J by 11 bases, with 23 bases between the two germline ends. The CDR3 covers 15 residues. CDR1 is SGHDN and CDR2 is FVKESK in the germline V gene. In nucleotides, the CDR3 is TGTGCCAGCAGCCCAGATTATACAGCTGGATCTAATGCTTTCTTT. Translating gives CASSPDYTAGSNAFF.

This clonotype was detected many times. CDR3 in amino acids: CASSEVAGGQETQYF. The CDR3 coding sequence is TGTGCCAGCAGTGAAGTAGCGGGGGGGCAAGAGACCCAGTACTTC. The gene calls are TRBV6-1 and TRBJ2-5; 11 nucleotides match TRBD2. V was clipped by 1 base and J by 2 bases; unmatched bases: 0. CDR1 is MNHNS and CDR2 is SASEGT in the germline V gene. The CDR3 extends over 15 amino acids.

This chain links TRBV4-1 with TRBJ2-5, with 13 positions matching TRBD2. CDR3 length: 14 residues. V shed 6 bases, J shed 2 bases, and the junction held 0 bases outside the gene matches. CDR1 and CDR2 from the germline V gene are MGHRA and YSYEKL. The CDR3 DNA reads as TGCGCCAGCAGGACTAGCGGGGGGCAAGAGACCCAGTACTTC. It codes for CASRTSGGQETQYF.

The chain is built from TRBV11-3 and TRBJ1-2, with 12 positions matching TRBD1. Unmatched junction bases numbered 10, after V lost 1 base and J lost 7 bases. This CDR3 has 17 amino acids. Germline V gene lookup returns CDR1 SGHNT and CDR2 YENEEA. The chain's CDR3 is CASSLGQEGQGAGGYTF. The CDR3 DNA is TGTGCCAGCAGCTTAGGCCAGGAGGGACAGGGGGCCGGTGGCTACACCTTC.

Comment on this clonotype: Mismatch with germline at one junction end may stem from a read error. V gene TRBV20-1 combines with J gene TRBJ2-7; 14 bases line up with TRBD2. The germline V gene has CDR1 DFQATT and CDR2 SNEGSKA (reference sequence). The CDR3 covers 16 residues. The CDR3 reads CSAIPRTSGGQHEQHF. CDR3 DNA: TGCAGTGCTATTCCCCGGACTAGCGGGGGGCAACACGAGCAGCACTTC.

This clonotype was seen a single time. The CDR3 end shows no conserved phenylalanine or tryptophan, and so a read error is likely. The limits of the CDR3 on the DNA are not certain, so only TCRdb's listed CDR3 is given. The V and J genes are TRBV7-2 and TRBJ2-7; TRBD1, the table's D call, was not compared with the DNA. The germline CDR1 and CDR2 sequences are SGHTA and FQGNSA. Including both end residues, the CDR3 is 13 amino acids long. CDR3 sequence: CASSKGRGTLDYE.

The genes are TRBV24-1 and TRBJ2-7, with D tentatively TRBD2 (5 bases). The J call is in doubt because the DNA end fits TRBJ2-3 better. This CDR3 is built from 13 residues. CDR1 is KGHDR, CDR2 SFDVKD, per germline. The CDR3 nucleotides are TGTGCCACCAGTGCTAGTGGAGGCTACGAGCAGTATTTT. It encodes CATSASGGYEQYF.